Listed here are 22 T cell receptor beta chains from one sample, sequenced in a study of tumor-infiltrating lymphocytes in localized non-small cell lung cancer. Profiled with immunoSEQ multiplex PCR; TCRdb holds only in-frame clones, not every one. Of roughly 20,000 clones in the sample, roughly three quarters were seen once. What was sequenced was lung tumor tissue. The receptors derive from a human donor with non-small cell lung cancer.

The chain couples TRBV6-5 to TRBJ2-7, with TRBD2 identical over 8 bases. V gave up 4 bases and J gave up 5 bases; unmatched junction bases: 7. Germline V lookup: CDR1 MNHEY, CDR2 SVGAGI. CDR3 length: 14 residues. Here the CDR3 DNA reads TGTGCCAGCAGTTCCCTTAGCGGGACCCACGAGCAGTACTTC. Translating gives CASSSLSGTHEQYF.

CDR3 DNA: TGTGCCACCCATAGCTCTGGGGCCAACGTCCTGACTTTC. Its translation: CATHSSGANVLTF. The rearrangement joins TRBV15 to TRBJ2-6; D gene unclear. Looked up from germline, CDR1 is LNHNV and CDR2 is YYDKDF (reference sequence). The CDR3 length is 13 residues. Trimming removed 8 bases at V and 0 bases at J, with 5 bases between.

V usage is TRBV4-1 and J usage is TRBJ1-1, with no clear D. CDR3 length: 10 amino acids. Trimming took 11 bases from V and 2 from J, leaving 6 bases between them. Per germline, CDR1 MGHRA and CDR2 YSYEKL. The CDR3 loop is CADGNTEAFF. The CDR3 bases are TGCGCCGACGGTAACACTGAAGCTTTCTTT.

The chain combines TRBV11-2 with TRBJ2-3, with 9 bases aligning to TRBD2. After removal of 1 base from V and 7 bases from J, the junction contained 12 bases not matched to a gene. Germline V CDR1 and CDR2: SGHAT, FQNNGV. The CDR3 is made up of 17 amino acids. As DNA, the CDR3 is TGTGCCAGCAGCTTAGTCACAGGTTCTAGCGGGACCTATACGCAGTATTTT. Protein product: CASSLVTGSSGTYTQYF.

The V call is TRBV2, the J call TRBJ2-5, with D perhaps matching TRBD2 (5 bases). The V end lost 2 bases, the J end lost 5 bases, and 9 bases lay between the germline ends. Germline values: CDR1 SNHLY, CDR2 FYNNEI. This CDR3 has 13 amino acids. CDR3 in amino acids: CASSERRLETQYF. CDR3 bases: TGTGCCAGCAGTGAAAGGAGGCTTGAGACCCAGTACTTC.

The CDR3 here is CASKDRGNSPLHF. CDR3 DNA sequence: TGTGCCAGCAAGGACAGGGGTAATTCACCCCTCCACTTT. The V gene is TRBV5-4, the J gene TRBJ1-6, with 9 positions matching TRBD1. V lost 6 bases and J lost 6; bases outside the gene matches: 1. CDR3 size: 13 residues. Germline CDR1 reads SGHNT; CDR2 reads YYREEE (reference sequence).

In nucleotides, the CDR3 is TGCGCCAGCAGCCTCTCCCACAGGGGAACTGAAGCTTTCTTT. Translation gives CASSLSHRGTEAFF. This chain connects TRBV4-3 to TRBJ1-1, with 7 bases fitting TRBD1. Germline V gene sequence: CDR1 LGHNA, CDR2 YSLEER. This CDR3 region has 14 residues. Losses at the gene ends were 4 bases for V and 5 bases for J; bases not matched to a gene: 7.

The table lists this clone with a few counts. This chain uses TRBV10-3 with TRBJ1-2, with 10 bases lining up with TRBD1. CDR3 size: 18 residues. Germline CDR1 and CDR2: ENHRY and SYGVKD. V was pared by 0 bases and J by 3 bases, with 10 bases of the junction left unmatched. The CDR3 nucleotides read TGTGCCATCAGTGAGTCGACACTGACAGGGGGCGCTCACTATGGCTACACCTTC. Protein sequence: CAISESTLTGGAHYGYTF.

This clone showed up just a few times. The rearrangement uses TRBV30 and TRBJ1-1, with a possible D match to TRBD1 (5 bases). Germline assignment: CDR1 GTSNPN and CDR2 SVGIG (reference sequence). Trimming took off 0 bases at V and 3 bases at J, with 11 bases between the two ends. The CDR3 has 14 amino acids. CDR3: CAWSVGGADTEAFF. The CDR3 DNA reads as TGTGCCTGGAGTGTCGGCGGGGCGGACACTGAAGCTTTCTTT. Using reference TRBV30 and TRBJ1-1 for the parts outside the CDR3, the full variable domain is SQTIHQWPATLVQPVGSPLSLECTVEGTSNPNLYWYRQAAGRGLQLLFYSVGIGQISSEVPQNLSASRPQDRQFILSSKKLLLSDSGFYLCAWSVGGADTEAFFGQGTRLTVV.

This clone was observed a handful of times. The chain is built from TRBV7-9 and TRBJ2-2; 8 bases are a match to TRBD1. Trimming cost V 4 bases and J 4 bases; bases outside gene matches: 8. Germline V lookup: CDR1 SEHNR, CDR2 FQNEAQ (reference sequence). The length of the CDR3 is 16 residues. The CDR3 sequence: CASSSPDRGTTGELFF. For the CDR3, the DNA is TGTGCCAGCAGCTCCCCCGACAGGGGTACCACCGGGGAGCTGTTTTTT. Full variable domain (missing parts from reference TRBV7-9 and TRBJ2-2): DTGVSQNPRHKITKRGQNVTFRCDPISEHNRLYWYRQTLGQGPEFLTYFQNEAQLEKSRLLSDRFSAERPKGSFSTLEIQRTEQGDSAMYLCASSSPDRGTTGELFFGEGSRLTVL.

The genes are TRBV6-6 and TRBJ1-2; no definite D call. Trimming stripped 7 bases from V and 0 bases from J, with 15 bases between. There are 15 residues in the CDR3. Germline V CDR1 and CDR2: MNHNY, SVGAGI (reference sequence). This chain's CDR3 is CASTTQTVANYGYTF. In DNA form, the CDR3 reads TGTGCCAGCACCACACAGACGGTAGCTAACTATGGCTACACCTTC.

The CDR3 reads CSAGGVMGNEQFF. CDR3 nucleotide sequence: TGCAGCGCAGGGGGGGTCATGGGCAATGAGCAGTTCTTC. The chain joins TRBV29-1 to TRBJ2-1; tentatively, D is TRBD1 or TRBD2 (7 bases each). The germline gives CDR1 SQVTM, CDR2 ANQGSEA. CDR3 size: 13 residues. Trimming stripped 7 bases from V and 6 bases from J, with 16 bases between.

V usage is TRBV6-5 and J usage is TRBJ2-2; D possibly corresponds to TRBD1 (6 bases). Trimming removed 5 bases from V and 3 bases from J, with 7 bases in between. CDR1 is MNHEY, CDR2 SVGAGI, per germline. This CDR3 spans 13 amino acids. DNA for the CDR3: TGTGCCAGCAGTGGACAGCACACCGGGGAGCTGTTTTTT. It yields the protein CASSGQHTGELFF.

The rearrangement joins TRBV5-1 to TRBJ2-3; the D is unclear. Deletions cut 0 bases from V and 0 bases from J, with 8 bases between. The CDR3 runs 15 residues. Germline CDR1 is SGHRS and CDR2 is YFSETQ. The CDR3 nucleotides read TGCGCCAGCAGCTTGGCAGACTCTAGCACAGATACGCAGTATTTT. This codes for CASSLADSSTDTQYF.

This clone has just a few counts. The J gene is TRBJ2-7, the V gene TRBV5-5; D uncertain. CDR1 SGHKS and CDR2 YYEKEE come from the germline V gene (reference sequence). The CDR3 is 12 residues long. Trimming removed 0 bases at V and 6 bases at J, with 7 bases between. The CDR3 reads CASSLVGTEQYF. In DNA, the CDR3 is TGTGCCAGCAGCTTGGTCGGTACCGAGCAGTACTTC.

The chain combines TRBV5-1 with TRBJ2-2, with D maybe TRBD1 (6 bases). Germline CDR1 and CDR2: SGHRS and YFSETQ. This CDR3 region has 12 residues. V gave up 5 bases and J gave up 5 bases, with 7 bases separating them. CDR3 loop: CASSQGTGELFF. CDR3 coding DNA: TGCGCCAGCAGTCAGGGGACCGGGGAGCTGTTTTTT.

The CDR3 bases are TGTGCCAGCGCTAGACTAGCGGATGAGCAGTTCTTC. As protein: CASARLADEQFF. The chain recombines TRBV6-6 with TRBJ2-1, with 9 bases lining up with TRBD2. V gave up 8 bases and J gave up 8 bases; unmatched junction bases: 4. Germline V gene sequence: CDR1 MNHNY, CDR2 SVGAGI (reference sequence). The CDR3 sequence is 12 residues long.

The V gene is TRBV2, the J gene TRBJ2-5, with D possibly matching TRBD1 (8 bases). Trimming cost V 6 bases and J 2 bases, with 16 bases left between them. CDR3 length: 15 residues. CDR1 and CDR2 from the germline V gene are SNHLY and FYNNEI. CDR3 region: CASSENRGGQETQYF. CDR3 DNA: TGTGCCAGCAGCGAGAACAGGGGGGGGCAAGAGACCCAGTACTTC.

This clone was seen only a few times. The V gene is TRBV7-2, the J gene TRBJ2-5; TRBD2 is a possible D gene (6 bases). CDR1 SGHTA and CDR2 FQGNSA come from the germline V gene. V was cut by 5 bases and J by 7 bases, with 14 bases left in between. This CDR3 is built from 13 residues. CDR3 coding DNA: TGTGCCAGCAGCCCAGGACCCGGGGGGACCCAGTACTTC. Protein sequence: CASSPGPGGTQYF.

The chain links TRBV6-1 to TRBJ1-5; D possibly corresponds to TRBD1 (5 bases). This CDR3 is 15 amino acids long. Germline assignment: CDR1 MNHNS and CDR2 SASEGT. V gave up 6 bases and J gave up 0 bases, with 12 bases separating them. Written as DNA, the CDR3 is TGTGCCAGCAGCGCCGGACAACTTAGCAATCAGCCCCAGCATTTT. It translates to CASSAGQLSNQPQHF.

The V and J genes are TRBV7-9 and TRBJ2-1; 7 bases line up with TRBD2. CDR3 length: 15 residues. Trimming at V came to 5 bases and at J to 5 bases, leaving 9 bases not matched to a gene. CDR1 and CDR2 from the germline V gene are SEHNR and FQNEAQ (reference sequence). In DNA form, the CDR3 reads TGTGCCAGCAGCGCCTCCGGGACTACCCACAATGAGCAGTTCTTC. It codes for CASSASGTTHNEQFF.

The chain recombines TRBV2 with TRBJ2-7; D not resolved. The germline CDR1 and CDR2 sequences are SNHLY and FYNNEI. This CDR3 spans 18 amino acids. V shed 7 bases and J shed 0 bases, with 25 bases lying between them. In DNA, the CDR3 is TGTGCCAGCACTAACCTCCATACCCTGGGCCTGAGCTCCTACGAGCAGTACTTC. Its protein product is CASTNLHTLGLSSYEQYF.